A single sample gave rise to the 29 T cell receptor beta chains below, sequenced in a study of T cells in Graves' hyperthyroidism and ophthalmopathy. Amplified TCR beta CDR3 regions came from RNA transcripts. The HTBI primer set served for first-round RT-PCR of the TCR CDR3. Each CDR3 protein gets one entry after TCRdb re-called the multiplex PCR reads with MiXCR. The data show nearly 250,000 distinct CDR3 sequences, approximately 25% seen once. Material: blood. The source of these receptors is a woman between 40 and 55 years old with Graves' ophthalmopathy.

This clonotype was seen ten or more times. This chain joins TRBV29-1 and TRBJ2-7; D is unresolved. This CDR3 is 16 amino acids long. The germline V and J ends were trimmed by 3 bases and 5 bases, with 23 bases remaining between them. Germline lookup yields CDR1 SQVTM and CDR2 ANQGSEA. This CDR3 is CSVDLGSGLGSHEQYF. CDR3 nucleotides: TGCAGCGTTGACCTTGGGTCGGGCCTTGGGTCCCACGAGCAGTACTTC.

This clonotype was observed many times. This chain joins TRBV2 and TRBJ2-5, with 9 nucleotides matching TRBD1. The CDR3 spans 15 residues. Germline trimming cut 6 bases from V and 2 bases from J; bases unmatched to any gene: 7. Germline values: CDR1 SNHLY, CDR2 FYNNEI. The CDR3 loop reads CASRDRDRAQETQYF. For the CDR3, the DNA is TGTGCCAGCAGAGACCGGGACAGGGCGCAAGAGACCCAGTACTTC. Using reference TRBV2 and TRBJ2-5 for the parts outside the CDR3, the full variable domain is EPEVTQTPSHQVTQMGQEVILRCVPISNHLYFYWYRQILGQKVEFLVSFYNNEISEKSEIFDDQFSVERPDGSNFTLKIRSTKLEDSAMYFCASRDRDRAQETQYFGPGTRLLVL.

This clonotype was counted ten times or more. The CDR3 sequence: CASSTLSGGGETQYF. DNA for the CDR3: TGTGCCAGCAGTACCCTGTCGGGAGGGGGAGAGACCCAGTACTTC. The chain links TRBV28 to TRBJ2-5, with 8 bases aligning to TRBD2. The junction had 9 bases not matched to a gene; V was cut back by 5 bases and J by 4 bases. The germline CDR1 and CDR2 sequences are MDHEN and SYDVKM. The CDR3 has 15 residues.

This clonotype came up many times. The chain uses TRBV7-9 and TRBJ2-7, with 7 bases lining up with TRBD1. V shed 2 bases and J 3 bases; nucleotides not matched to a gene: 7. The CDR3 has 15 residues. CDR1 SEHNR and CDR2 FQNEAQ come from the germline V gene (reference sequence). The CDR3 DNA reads TGTGCCAGCAGCTTATCCACGGACAGGTTCTACGAGCAGTACTTC. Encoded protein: CASSLSTDRFYEQYF.

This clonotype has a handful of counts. The CDR3 region is CASNFEPNYGYTF. The DNA of the CDR3 is TGTGCCAGTAATTTTGAGCCTAACTATGGCTACACCTTC. This sequence joins TRBV6-1 and TRBJ1-2, with D unclear. Per germline, CDR1 MNHNS and CDR2 SASEGT. This CDR3 contains 13 residues. V lost 9 bases and J 0 bases, leaving 11 bases between the germline ends.

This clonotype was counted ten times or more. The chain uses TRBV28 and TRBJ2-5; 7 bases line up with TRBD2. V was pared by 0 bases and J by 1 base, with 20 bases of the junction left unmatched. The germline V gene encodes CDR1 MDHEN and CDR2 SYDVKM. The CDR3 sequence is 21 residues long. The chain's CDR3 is CASSLWSARGLAGDLQETQYF. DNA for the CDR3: TGTGCCAGCAGTTTATGGTCTGCTCGGGGCCTGGCGGGGGACCTCCAAGAGACCCAGTACTTC. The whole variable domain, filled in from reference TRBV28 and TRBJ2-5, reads DVKVTQSSRYLVKRTGEKVFLECVQDMDHENMFWYRQDPGLGLRLIYFSYDVKMKEKGDIPEGYSVSREKKERFSLILESASTNQTSMYLCASSLWSARGLAGDLQETQYFGPGTRLLVL.

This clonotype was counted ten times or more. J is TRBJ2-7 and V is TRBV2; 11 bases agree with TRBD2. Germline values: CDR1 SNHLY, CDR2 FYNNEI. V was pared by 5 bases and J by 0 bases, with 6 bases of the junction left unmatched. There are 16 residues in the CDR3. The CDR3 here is CASSPPGLAVSYEQYF. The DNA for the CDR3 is TGTGCCAGCAGTCCCCCGGGACTAGCGGTCTCCTACGAGCAGTACTTC. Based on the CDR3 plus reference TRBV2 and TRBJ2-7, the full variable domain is EPEVTQTPSHQVTQMGQEVILRCVPISNHLYFYWYRQILGQKVEFLVSFYNNEISEKSEIFDDQFSVERPDGSNFTLKIRSTKLEDSAMYFCASSPPGLAVSYEQYFGPGTRLTVT.

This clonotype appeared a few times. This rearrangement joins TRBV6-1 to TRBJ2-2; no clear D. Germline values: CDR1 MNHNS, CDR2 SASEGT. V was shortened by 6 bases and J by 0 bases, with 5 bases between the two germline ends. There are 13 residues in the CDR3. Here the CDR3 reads CASRQSNTGELFF. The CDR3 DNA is TGTGCCAGCAGACAGTCGAACACCGGGGAGCTGTTTTTT.

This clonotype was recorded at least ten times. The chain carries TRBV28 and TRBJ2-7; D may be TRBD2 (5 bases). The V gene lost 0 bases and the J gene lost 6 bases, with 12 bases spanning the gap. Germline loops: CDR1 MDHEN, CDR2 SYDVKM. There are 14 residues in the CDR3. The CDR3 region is CASSLWGEYSEQYF. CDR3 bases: TGTGCCAGCAGTTTATGGGGAGAGTACAGCGAGCAGTACTTC.

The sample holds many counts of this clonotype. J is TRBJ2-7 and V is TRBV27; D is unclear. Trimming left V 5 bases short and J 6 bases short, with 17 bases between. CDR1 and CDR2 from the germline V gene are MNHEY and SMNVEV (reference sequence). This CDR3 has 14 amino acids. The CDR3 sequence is CASSPSPPSGEQYF. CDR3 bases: TGTGCCAGCAGTCCTTCTCCCCCCTCCGGCGAGCAGTACTTC.

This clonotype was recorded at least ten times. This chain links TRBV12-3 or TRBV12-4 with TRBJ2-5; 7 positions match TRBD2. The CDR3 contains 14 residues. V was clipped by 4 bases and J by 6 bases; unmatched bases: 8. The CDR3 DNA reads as TGTGCCAGCAGTTCCCGGACTAGTCTGCAGACCCAGTACTTC. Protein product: CASSSRTSLQTQYF.

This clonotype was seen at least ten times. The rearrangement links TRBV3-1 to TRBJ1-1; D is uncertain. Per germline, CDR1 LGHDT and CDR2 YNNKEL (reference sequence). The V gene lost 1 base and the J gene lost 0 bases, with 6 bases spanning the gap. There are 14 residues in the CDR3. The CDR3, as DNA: TGTGCCAGCAGCCAAGGGCACATGAACACTGAAGCTTTCTTT. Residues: CASSQGHMNTEAFF.

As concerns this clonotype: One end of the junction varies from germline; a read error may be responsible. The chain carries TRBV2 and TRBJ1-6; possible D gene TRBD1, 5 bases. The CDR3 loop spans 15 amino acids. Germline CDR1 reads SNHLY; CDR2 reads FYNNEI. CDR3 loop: CASSEDGGVDPPPHF. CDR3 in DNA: TGTGCCAGCAGTGAAGATGGGGGGGTAGATCCACCCCCCCACTTT.

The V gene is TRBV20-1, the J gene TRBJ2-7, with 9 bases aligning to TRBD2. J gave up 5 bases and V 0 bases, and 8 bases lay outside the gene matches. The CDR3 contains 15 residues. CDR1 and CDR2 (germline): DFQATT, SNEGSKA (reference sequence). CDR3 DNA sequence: TGCAGTGCTAGAGAAGGCGGGAGGGCCGCGGACGAGCAGTACTTC. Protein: CSAREGGRAADEQYF.

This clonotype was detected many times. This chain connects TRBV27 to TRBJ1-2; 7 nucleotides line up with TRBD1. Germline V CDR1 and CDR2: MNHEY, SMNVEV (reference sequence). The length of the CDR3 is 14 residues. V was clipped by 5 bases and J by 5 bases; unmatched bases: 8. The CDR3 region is CASSPRDSLYGYTF. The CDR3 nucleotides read TGTGCCAGCAGTCCCCGGGACAGTTTGTATGGCTACACCTTC.

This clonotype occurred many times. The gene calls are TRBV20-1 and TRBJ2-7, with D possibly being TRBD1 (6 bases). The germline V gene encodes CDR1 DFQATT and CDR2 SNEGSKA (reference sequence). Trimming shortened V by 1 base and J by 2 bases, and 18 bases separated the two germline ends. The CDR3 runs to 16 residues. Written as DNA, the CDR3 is TGCAGTGCTAGAGGGGATACAGGGACGTACACCTACGAGCAGTACTTC. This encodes CSARGDTGTYTYEQYF.

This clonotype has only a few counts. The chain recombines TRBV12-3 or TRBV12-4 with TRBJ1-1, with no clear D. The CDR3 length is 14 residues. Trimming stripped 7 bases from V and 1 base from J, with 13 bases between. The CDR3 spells CASTLRAGNTEAFF. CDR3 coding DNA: TGTGCCAGCACCTTGCGGGCGGGGAACACTGAAGCTTTCTTT.

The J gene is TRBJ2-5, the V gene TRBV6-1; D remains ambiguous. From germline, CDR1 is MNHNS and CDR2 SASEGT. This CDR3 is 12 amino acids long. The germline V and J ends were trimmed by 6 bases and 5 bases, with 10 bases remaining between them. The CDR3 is CASRIRTETQYF. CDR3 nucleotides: TGTGCCAGCAGGATAAGGACGGAGACCCAGTACTTC.

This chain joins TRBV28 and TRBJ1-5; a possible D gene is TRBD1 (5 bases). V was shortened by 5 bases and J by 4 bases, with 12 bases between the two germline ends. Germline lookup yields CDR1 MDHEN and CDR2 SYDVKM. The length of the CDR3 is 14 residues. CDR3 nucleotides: TGTGCCAGCAGTATCGGGACCGCAAATCAGCCCCAGCATTTT. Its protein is CASSIGTANQPQHF.

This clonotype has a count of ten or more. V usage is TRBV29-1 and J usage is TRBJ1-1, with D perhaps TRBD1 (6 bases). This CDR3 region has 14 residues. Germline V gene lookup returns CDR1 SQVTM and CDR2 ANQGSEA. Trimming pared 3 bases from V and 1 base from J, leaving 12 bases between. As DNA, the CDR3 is TGCAGCGTTGAGGGACACACTAAGAACACTGAAGCTTTCTTT. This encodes CSVEGHTKNTEAFF.

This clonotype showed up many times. DNA for the CDR3: TGTGCCTGGAGAGGGCAGAGCACCGGGGAGCTGTTTTTT. Protein product: CAWRGQSTGELFF. The gene calls are TRBV30 and TRBJ2-2; D is uncertain. The V gene's germline CDR1 is GTSNPN and CDR2 SVGIG (reference sequence). V was cut by 3 bases and J by 4 bases, with 9 bases left in between. CDR3 length: 13 residues.

The CDR3 sequence: CSASGLAGVQGRSYEQYF. In DNA, the CDR3 is TGCAGTGCAAGCGGCCTAGCGGGAGTTCAAGGGAGGTCCTACGAGCAGTACTTC. The chain joins TRBV20-1 to TRBJ2-7; the match to TRBD2 covers 10 bases. The germline V gene has CDR1 DFQATT and CDR2 SNEGSKA (reference sequence). There are 18 residues in the CDR3. Germline trimming cut 6 bases from V and 1 base from J; bases unmatched to any gene: 18.

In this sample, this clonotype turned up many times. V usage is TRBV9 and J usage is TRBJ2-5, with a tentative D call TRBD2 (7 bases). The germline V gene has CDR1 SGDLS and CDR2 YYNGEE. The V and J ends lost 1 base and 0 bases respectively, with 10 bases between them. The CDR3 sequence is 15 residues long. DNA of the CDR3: TGTGCCAGCAGCGTATCGGGGGGCCACCAAGAGACCCAGTACTTC. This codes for CASSVSGGHQETQYF.

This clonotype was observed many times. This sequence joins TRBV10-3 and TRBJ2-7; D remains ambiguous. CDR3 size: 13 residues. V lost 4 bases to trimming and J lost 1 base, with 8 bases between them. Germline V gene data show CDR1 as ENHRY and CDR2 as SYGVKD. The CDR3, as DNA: TGTGCCATCAGTGGGGTGAATTCCTACGAGCAGTACTTC. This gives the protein CAISGVNSYEQYF.

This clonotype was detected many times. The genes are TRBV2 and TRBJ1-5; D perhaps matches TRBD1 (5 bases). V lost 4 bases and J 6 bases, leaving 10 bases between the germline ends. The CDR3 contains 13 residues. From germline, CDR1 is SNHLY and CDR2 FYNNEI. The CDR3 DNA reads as TGTGCCAGCAGTGTGGAGGGGAGTCAGCCCCAGCATTTT. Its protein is CASSVEGSQPQHF.

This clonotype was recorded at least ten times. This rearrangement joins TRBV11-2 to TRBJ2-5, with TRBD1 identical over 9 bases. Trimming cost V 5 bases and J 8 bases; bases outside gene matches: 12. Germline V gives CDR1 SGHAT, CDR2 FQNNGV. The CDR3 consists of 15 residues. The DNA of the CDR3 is TGTGCCAGCAGCCCCGACAGGGGGGAGGGAGAAACCCAGTACTTC. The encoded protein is CASSPDRGEGETQYF.

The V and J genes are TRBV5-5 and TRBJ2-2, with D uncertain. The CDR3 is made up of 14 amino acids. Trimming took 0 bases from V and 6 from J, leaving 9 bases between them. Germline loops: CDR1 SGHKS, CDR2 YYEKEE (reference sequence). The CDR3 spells CASSLAHNAGELFF. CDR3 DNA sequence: TGTGCCAGCAGCTTGGCCCACAACGCCGGGGAGCTGTTTTTT.

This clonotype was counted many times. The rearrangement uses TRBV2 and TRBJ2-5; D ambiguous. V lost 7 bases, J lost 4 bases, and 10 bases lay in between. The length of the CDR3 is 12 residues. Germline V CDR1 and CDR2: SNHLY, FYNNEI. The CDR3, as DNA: TGTGCCAGCACTAGTGTGGGAGAGACCCAGTACTTC. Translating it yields CASTSVGETQYF.

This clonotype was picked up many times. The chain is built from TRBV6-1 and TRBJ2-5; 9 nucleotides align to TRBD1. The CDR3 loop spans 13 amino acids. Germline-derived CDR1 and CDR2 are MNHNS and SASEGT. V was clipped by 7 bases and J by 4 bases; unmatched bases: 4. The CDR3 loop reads CASTPDRGETQYF. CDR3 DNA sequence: TGTGCCAGCACCCCGGACAGGGGAGAGACCCAGTACTTC.